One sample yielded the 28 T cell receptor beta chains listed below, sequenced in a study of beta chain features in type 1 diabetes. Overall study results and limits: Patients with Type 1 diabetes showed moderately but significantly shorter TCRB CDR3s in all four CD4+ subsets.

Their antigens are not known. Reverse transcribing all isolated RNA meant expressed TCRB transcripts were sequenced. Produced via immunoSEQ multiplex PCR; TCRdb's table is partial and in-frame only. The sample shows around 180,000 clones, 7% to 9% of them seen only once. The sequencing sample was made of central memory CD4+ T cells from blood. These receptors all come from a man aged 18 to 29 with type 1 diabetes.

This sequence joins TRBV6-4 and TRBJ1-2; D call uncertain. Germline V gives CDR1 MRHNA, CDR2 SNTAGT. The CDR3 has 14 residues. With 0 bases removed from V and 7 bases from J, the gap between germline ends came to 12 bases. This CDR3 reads CASSDSGGNSGYTF. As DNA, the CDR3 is TGTGCCAGCAGTGACTCAGGAGGGAATAGTGGCTACACCTTC.

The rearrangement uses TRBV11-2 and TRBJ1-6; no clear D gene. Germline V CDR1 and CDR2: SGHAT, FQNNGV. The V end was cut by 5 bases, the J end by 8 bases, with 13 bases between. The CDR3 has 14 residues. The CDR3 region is CASSIRAGDSPLHF. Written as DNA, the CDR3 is TGTGCCAGCAGCATCCGGGCCGGGGATTCACCCCTCCACTTT.

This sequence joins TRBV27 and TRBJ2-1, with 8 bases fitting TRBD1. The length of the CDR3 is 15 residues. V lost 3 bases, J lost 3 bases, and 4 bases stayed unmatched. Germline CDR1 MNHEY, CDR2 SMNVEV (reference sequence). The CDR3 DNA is TGTGCCAGCAGTTTGGACAGGGTTTACTACAATGAGCAGTTCTTC. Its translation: CASSLDRVYYNEQFF.

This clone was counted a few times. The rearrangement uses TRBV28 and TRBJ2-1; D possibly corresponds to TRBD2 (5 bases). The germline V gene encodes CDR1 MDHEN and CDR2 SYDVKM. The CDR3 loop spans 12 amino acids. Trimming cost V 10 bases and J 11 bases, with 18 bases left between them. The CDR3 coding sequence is TGTGCCATAGCCCCATCGGGGTATAAGCAGTTCTTC. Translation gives CAIAPSGYKQFF.

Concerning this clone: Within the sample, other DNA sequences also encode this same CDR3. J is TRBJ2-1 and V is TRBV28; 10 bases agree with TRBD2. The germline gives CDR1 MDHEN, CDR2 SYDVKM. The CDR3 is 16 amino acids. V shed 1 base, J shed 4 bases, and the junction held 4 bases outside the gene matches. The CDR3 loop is CASSLYRTSGYNEQFF. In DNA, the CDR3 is TGTGCCAGCAGTTTATATCGGACTAGCGGATACAATGAGCAGTTCTTC. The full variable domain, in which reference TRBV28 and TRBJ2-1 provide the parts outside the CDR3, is DVKVTQSSRYLVKRTGEKVFLECVQDMDHENMFWYRQDPGLGLRLIYFSYDVKMKEKGDIPEGYSVSREKKERFSLILESASTNQTSMYLCASSLYRTSGYNEQFFGPGTRLTVL.

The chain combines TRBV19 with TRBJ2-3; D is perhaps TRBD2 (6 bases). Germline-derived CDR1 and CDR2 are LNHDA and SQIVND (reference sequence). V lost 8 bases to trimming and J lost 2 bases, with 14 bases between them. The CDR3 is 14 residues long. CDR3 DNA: TGTGCCAGTCAGCTAACGGGAGCCACAGATACGCAGTATTTT. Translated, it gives CASQLTGATDTQYF.

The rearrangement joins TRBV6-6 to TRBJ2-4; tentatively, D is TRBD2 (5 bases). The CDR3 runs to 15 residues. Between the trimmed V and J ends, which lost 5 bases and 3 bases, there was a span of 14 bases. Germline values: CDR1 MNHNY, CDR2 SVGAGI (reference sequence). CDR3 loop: CASSLAERNKNIQYF. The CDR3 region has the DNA TGTGCCAGCAGTCTCGCGGAGCGGAACAAAAACATTCAGTACTTC.

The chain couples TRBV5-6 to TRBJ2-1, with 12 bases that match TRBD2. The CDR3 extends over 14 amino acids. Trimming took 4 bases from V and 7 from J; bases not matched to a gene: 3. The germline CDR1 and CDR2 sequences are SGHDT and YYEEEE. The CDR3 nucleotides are TGTGCCAGCAGCGGACTAGCGGGATCGAATGAGCAGTTCTTC. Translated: CASSGLAGSNEQFF.

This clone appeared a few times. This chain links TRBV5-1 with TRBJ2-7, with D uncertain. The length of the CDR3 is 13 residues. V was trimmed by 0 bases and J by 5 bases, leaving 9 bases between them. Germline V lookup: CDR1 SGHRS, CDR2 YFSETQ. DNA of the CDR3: TGCGCCAGCAGCTTGGATCGGGTCCACGAGCAGTACTTC. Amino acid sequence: CASSLDRVHEQYF.

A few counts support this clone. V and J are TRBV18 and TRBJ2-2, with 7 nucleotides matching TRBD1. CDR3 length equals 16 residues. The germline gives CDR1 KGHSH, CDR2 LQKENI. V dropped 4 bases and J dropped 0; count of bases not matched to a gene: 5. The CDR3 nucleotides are TGTGCCAGCTCACGGGACAGCCAGGCGAACACCGGGGAGCTGTTTTTT. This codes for CASSRDSQANTGELFF.

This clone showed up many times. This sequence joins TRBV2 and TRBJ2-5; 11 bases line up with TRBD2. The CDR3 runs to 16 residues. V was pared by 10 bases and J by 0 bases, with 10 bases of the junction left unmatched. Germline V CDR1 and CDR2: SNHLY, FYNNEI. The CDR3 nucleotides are TGTGCCACCTGTAGCGGGAGGGTGGGGTACCAAGAGACCCAGTACTTC. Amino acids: CATCSGRVGYQETQYF. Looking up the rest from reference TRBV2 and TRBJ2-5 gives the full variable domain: EPEVTQTPSHQVTQMGQEVILRCVPISNHLYFYWYRQILGQKVEFLVSFYNNEISEKSEIFDDQFSVERPDGSNFTLKIRSTKLEDSAMYFCATCSGRVGYQETQYFGPGTRLLVL.

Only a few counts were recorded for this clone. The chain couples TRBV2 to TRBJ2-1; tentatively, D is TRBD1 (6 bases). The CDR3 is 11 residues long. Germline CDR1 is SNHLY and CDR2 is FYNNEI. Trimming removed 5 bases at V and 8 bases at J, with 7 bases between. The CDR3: CASSYRDEQFF. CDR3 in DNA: TGTGCCAGCAGTTACAGGGATGAGCAGTTCTTC.

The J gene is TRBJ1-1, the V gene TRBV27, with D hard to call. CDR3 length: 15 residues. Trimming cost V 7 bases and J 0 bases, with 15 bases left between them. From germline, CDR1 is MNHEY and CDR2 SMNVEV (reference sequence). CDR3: CASIPAGKMNTEAFF. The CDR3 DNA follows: TGTGCCAGCATCCCCGCGGGGAAAATGAACACTGAAGCTTTCTTT.

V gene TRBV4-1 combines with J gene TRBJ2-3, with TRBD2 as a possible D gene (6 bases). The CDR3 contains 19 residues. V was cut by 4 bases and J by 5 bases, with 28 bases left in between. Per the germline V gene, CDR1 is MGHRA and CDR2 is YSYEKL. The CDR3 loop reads CASSPVGDGRPPGGDTQYF. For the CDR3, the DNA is TGCGCCAGCAGCCCGGTGGGGGATGGGAGGCCACCCGGGGGAGATACGCAGTATTTT.

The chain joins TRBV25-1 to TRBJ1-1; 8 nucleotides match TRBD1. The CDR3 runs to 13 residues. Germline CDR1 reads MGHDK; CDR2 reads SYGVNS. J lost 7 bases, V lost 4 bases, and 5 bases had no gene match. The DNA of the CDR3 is TGTGCCAGCAGTGGACAGGGGTGGCGTGAAGCTTTCTTT. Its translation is CASSGQGWREAFF.

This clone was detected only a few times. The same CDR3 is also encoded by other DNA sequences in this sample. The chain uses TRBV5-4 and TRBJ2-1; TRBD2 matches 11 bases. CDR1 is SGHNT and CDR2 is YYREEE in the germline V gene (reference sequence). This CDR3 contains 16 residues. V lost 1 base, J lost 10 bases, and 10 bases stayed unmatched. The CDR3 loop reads CASSLLQLAGGGEQFF. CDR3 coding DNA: TGTGCCAGCAGCTTGCTACAGTTAGCGGGAGGGGGGGAGCAGTTCTTC.

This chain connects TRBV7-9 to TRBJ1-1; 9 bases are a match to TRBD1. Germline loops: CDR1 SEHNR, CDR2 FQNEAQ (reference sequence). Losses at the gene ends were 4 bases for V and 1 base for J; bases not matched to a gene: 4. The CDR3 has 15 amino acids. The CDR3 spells CASSYRTGANTEAFF. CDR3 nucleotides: TGTGCCAGCAGCTACCGGACAGGGGCGAACACTGAAGCTTTCTTT. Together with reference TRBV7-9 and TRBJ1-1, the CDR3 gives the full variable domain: DTGVSQNPRHKITKRGQNVTFRCDPISEHNRLYWYRQTLGQGPEFLTYFQNEAQLEKSRLLSDRFSAERPKGSFSTLEIQRTEQGDSAMYLCASSYRTGANTEAFFGQGTRLTVV.

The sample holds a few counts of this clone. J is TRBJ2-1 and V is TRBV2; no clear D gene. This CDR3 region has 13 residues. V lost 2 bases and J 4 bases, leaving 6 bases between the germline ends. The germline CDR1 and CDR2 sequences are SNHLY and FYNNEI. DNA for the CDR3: TGTGCCAGCAGTGAACGCGGTTACAATGAGCAGTTCTTC. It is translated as CASSERGYNEQFF.

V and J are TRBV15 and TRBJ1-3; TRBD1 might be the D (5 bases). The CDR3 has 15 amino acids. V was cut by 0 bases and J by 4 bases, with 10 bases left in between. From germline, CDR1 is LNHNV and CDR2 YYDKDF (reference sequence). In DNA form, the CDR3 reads TGTGCCACCAGCAGAGACAGGGCTAAGGGAAACACCATATATTTT. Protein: CATSRDRAKGNTIYF.

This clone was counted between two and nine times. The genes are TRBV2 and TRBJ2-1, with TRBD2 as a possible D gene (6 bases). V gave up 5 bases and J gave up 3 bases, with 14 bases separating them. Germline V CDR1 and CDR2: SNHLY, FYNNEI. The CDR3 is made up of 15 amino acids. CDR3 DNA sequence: TGTGCCAGCAGTCCCACCCAAGCGGGCTACAATGAGCAGTTCTTC. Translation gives CASSPTQAGYNEQFF.

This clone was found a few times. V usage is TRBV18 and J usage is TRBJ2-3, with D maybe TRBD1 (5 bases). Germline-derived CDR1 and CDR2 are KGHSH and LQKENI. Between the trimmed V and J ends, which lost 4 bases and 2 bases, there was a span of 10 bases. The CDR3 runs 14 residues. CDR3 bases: TGTGCCAGCTCACGGGGCCCAGACACAGATACGCAGTATTTT. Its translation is CASSRGPDTDTQYF.

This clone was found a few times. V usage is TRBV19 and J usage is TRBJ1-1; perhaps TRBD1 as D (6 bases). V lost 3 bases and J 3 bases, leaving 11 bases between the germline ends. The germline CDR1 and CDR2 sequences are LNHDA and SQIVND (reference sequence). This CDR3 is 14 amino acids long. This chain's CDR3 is CASSIYWTDTEAFF. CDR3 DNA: TGTGCCAGTAGTATCTATTGGACAGACACTGAAGCTTTCTTT.

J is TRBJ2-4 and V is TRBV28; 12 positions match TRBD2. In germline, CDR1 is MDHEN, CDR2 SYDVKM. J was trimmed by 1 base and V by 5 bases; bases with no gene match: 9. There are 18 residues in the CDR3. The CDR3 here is CASSTPPGTSGAKNIQYF. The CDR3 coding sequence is TGTGCCAGCAGTACCCCTCCCGGGACTAGCGGGGCCAAAAACATTCAGTACTTC.

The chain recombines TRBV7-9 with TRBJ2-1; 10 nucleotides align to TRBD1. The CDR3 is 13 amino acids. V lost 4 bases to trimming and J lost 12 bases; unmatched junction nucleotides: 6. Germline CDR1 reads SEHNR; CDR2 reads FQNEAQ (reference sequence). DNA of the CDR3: TGTGCCAGCAGCTCGACAGGGGGCACGTGGCAGTTCTTC. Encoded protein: CASSSTGGTWQFF.

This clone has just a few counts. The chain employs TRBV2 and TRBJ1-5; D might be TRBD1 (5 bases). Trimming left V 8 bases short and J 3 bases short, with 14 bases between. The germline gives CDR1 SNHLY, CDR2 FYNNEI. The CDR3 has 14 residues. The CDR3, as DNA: TGTGCCAGCGGGAAGACAGCTAACAATCAGCCCCAGCATTTT. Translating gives CASGKTANNQPQHF.

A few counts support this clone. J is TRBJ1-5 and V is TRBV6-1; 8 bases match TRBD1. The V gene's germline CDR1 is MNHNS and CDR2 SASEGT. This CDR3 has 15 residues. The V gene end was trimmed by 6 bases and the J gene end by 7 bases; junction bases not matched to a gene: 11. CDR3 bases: TGTGCCAGCAGGAATGATTGGACAGGGTTCCAGCCCCAGCATTTT. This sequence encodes CASRNDWTGFQPQHF.

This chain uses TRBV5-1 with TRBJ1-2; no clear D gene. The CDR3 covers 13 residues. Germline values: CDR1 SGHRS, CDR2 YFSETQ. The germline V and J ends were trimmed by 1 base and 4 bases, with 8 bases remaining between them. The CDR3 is CASSLTQTYGYTF. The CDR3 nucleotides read TGCGCCAGCAGCTTGACACAGACCTATGGCTACACCTTC.

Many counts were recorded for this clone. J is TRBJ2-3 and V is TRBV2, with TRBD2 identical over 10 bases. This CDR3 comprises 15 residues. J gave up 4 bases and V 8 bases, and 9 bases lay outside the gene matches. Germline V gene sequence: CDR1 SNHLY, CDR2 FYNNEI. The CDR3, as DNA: TGTGCCAGCTCCACGGCTAGCGGGGGTGCAGATACGCAGTATTTT. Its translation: CASSTASGGADTQYF.